One sample yielded the 7 T cell receptor beta chains listed below, sequenced in a study of shared clonotypes between healthy human individuals. Generated by immunoSEQ multiplex PCR, the TCRdb table keeps only in-frame clones and is missing some. The sample holds around 340,000 clones, around 70% seen once. Material: memory CD4+ T cells sorted from blood. The sample's subset: CD45RA-negative fraction. These receptors were taken from a man younger than 40 in good health.

V gene TRBV2 combines with J gene TRBJ2-1; no definite D call. Germline CDR1 is SNHLY and CDR2 is FYNNEI. Trimming cost V 3 bases and J 10 bases, with 19 bases left between them. The CDR3 has 15 amino acids. The CDR3 sequence is CASSELSGPRSEQFF. The CDR3 DNA follows: TGTGCCAGCAGTGAGCTCTCCGGGCCCCGATCGGAGCAGTTCTTC.

The rearrangement links TRBV18 to TRBJ1-1; D is unclear. The CDR3 contains 13 residues. Germline V gene data show CDR1 as KGHSH and CDR2 as LQKENI. V was cut by 2 bases and J by 10 bases, with 14 bases left in between. Here the CDR3 DNA reads TGTGCCAGCTCACCATTGCGTTCCGGCGGAGCTTTCTTT. Its protein is CASSPLRSGGAFF.

This chain links TRBV11-3 with TRBJ2-7; TRBD1 matches 9 bases. There are 14 residues in the CDR3. Germline V gene data show CDR1 as SGHNT and CDR2 as YENEEA. The ends lost 4 bases at V and 2 bases at J; junction bases unmatched: 3. The DNA for the CDR3 is TGTGCCAGCAGCTCCCGGGACAGGGCCTACGAGCAGTACTTC. This encodes CASSSRDRAYEQYF.

The CDR3 is CASSLVAAGAYNEQFF. CDR3 DNA sequence: TGCGCCAGCAGCTTGGTAGCGGCGGGGGCGTACAATGAGCAGTTCTTC. The chain carries TRBV5-1 and TRBJ2-1; a possible D gene is TRBD2 (7 bases). This CDR3 region has 16 residues. V gave up 0 bases and J gave up 4 bases, with 14 bases separating them. Germline V gene lookup returns CDR1 SGHRS and CDR2 YFSETQ.

This chain links TRBV6-1 with TRBJ2-7; D ambiguous. The CDR3 has 11 residues. Germline V CDR1 and CDR2: MNHNS, SASEGT. Deletions cut 7 bases from V and 2 bases from J, with 6 bases between. The CDR3: CASNEAYEQYF. The CDR3 region has the DNA TGTGCCAGCAACGAGGCCTACGAGCAGTACTTC.

This sequence joins TRBV5-4 and TRBJ2-7; 10 bases are a match to TRBD1. This CDR3 has 13 residues. V gave up 3 bases and J gave up 5 bases; unmatched junction bases: 2. The germline V gene encodes CDR1 SGHNT and CDR2 YYREEE (reference sequence). The CDR3 bases are TGTGCCAGCAGCTCCGGACAGGGGGACGAGCAGTACTTC. Its protein is CASSSGQGDEQYF.

The genes are TRBV7-9 and TRBJ1-1; D ambiguous. CDR3 length equals 10 residues. Germline CDR1 and CDR2: SEHNR and FQNEAQ (reference sequence). Trimming removed 1 base from V and 11 bases from J, with 5 bases in between. The CDR3 spells CASSLVSAFF. The DNA for the CDR3 is TGTGCCAGCAGCTTAGTATCGGCTTTCTTT.